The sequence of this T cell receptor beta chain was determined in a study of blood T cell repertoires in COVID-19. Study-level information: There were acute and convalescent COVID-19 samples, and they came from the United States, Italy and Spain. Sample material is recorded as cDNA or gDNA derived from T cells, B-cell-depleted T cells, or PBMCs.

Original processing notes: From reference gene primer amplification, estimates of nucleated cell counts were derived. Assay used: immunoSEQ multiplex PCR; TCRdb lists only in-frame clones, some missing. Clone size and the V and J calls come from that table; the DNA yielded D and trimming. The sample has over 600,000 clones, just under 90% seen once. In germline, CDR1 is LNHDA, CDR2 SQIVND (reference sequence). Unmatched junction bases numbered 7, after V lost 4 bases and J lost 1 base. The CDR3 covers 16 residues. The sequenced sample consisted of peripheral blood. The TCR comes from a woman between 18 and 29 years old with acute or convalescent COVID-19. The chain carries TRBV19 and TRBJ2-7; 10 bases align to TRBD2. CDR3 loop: CASSTLAGAISYEQYF. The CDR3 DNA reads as TGTGCCAGTAGTACCCTAGCGGGGGCAATTTCCTACGAGCAGTACTTC. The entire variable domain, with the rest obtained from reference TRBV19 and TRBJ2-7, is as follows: DGGITQSPKYLFRKEGQNVTLSCEQNLNHDAMYWYRQDPGQGLRLIYYSQIVNDFQKGDIAEGYSVSREKKESFPLTVTSAQKNPTAFYLCASSTLAGAISYEQYFGPGTRLTVT.